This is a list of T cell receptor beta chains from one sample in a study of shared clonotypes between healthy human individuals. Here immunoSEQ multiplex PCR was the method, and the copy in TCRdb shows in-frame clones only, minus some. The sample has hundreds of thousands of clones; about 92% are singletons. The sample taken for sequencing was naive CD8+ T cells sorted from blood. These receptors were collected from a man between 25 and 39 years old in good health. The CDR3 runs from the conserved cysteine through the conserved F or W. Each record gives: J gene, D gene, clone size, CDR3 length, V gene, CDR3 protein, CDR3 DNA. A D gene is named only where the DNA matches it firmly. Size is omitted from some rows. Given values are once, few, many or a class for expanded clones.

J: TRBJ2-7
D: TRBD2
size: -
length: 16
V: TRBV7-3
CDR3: CASSPPFWDYGYEQYF
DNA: TGTGCCAGCAGCCCACCATTTTGGGACTACGGATACGAGCAGTACTTC

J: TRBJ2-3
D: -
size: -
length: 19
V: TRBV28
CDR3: CASSFYPAGRDRIEDTQYF
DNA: TGTGCCAGCAGTTTCTACCCCGCGGGGCGGGATCGTATTGAAGATACGCAGTATTTT

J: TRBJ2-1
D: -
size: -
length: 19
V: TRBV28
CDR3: CASSPSRGALPRSYNEQFF
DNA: TGTGCCAGCAGCCCATCCAGGGGCGCCCTCCCCCGATCCTACAATGAGCAGTTCTTC

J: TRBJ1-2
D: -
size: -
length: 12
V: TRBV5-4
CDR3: CASSDGSDDYTF
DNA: TGTGCCAGCAGCGACGGCAGTGACGACTACACCTTC

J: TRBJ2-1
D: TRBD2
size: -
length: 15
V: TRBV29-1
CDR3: CSAPPAGGSLGEQFF
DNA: TGCAGCGCCCCACCAGCGGGAGGTTCCTTGGGTGAGCAGTTCTTC

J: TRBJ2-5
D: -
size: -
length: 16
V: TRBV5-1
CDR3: CASSLERGPFQETQYF
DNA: TGCGCCAGCAGCTTGGAGCGAGGGCCCTTCCAAGAGACCCAGTACTTC

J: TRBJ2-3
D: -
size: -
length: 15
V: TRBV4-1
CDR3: CASSQEERYTDTQYF
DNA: TGCGCCAGCAGCCAAGAGGAGCGGTACACAGATACGCAGTATTTT

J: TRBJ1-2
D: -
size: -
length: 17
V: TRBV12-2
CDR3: CASRLVQRAGCVYGYTF
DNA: TGTGCAAGTCGCTTAGTCCAACGTGCAGGGTGTGTCTATGGCTACACCTTC

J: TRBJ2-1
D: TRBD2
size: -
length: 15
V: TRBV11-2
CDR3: CASSFSGTSGNQQFF
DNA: TGTGCCAGCAGCTTCAGCGGGACTAGCGGAAATCAGCAGTTCTTC

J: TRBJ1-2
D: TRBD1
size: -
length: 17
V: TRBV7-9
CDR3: CASSLAGQGPANYGYTF
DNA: TGTGCCAGCAGCTTAGCCGGACAGGGGCCAGCTAACTATGGCTACACCTTC

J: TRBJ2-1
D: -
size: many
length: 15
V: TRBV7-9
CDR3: CASSLVDRIYNEQFF
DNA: TGTGCCAGCAGCCTCGTAGACAGGATTTACAATGAGCAGTTCTTC

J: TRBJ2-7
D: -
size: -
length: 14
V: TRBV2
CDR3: CASSDSGAQYEQYF
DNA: TGTGCCAGCAGTGATTCGGGGGCGCAGTACGAGCAGTACTTC

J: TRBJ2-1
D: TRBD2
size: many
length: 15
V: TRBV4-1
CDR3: CASSIGLADNNEQFF
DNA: TGCGCCAGCAGTATAGGACTAGCGGATAACAATGAGCAGTTCTTC

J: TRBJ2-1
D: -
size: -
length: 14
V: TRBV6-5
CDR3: CASSYGQGSNEQFF
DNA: TGTGCCAGCAGTTACGGGCAGGGTTCCAATGAGCAGTTCTTC

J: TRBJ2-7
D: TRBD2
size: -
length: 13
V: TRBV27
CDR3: CASSFIGGNEQYF
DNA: TGTGCCAGCAGTTTTATCGGGGGGAACGAGCAGTACTTC

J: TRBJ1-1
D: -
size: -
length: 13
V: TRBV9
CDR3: CASSVGAGTEAFF
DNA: TGTGCCAGCAGCGTGGGGGCGGGGACTGAAGCTTTCTTT

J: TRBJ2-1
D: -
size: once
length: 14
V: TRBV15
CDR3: CATSPGLGGSEQFF
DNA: TGTGCCACCAGCCCGGGATTGGGGGGAAGTGAGCAGTTCTTC

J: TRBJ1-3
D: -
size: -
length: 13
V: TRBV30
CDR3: CAWSVESGNTIYF
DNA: TGTGCCTGGAGTGTAGAATCTGGAAACACCATATATTTT

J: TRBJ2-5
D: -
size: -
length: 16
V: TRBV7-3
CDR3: CASSPGVSGPRETQYF
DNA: TGTGCCAGCAGCCCGGGGGTATCGGGGCCGAGAGAGACCCAGTACTTC

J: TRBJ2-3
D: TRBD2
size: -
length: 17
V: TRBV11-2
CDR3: CASSPGTSGRVGDTQYF
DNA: TGTGCCAGCAGCCCCGGGACTAGCGGGAGGGTAGGAGATACGCAGTATTTT

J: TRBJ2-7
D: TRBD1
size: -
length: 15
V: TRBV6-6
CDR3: CASSYPPDRAYEQYF
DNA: TGTGCCAGCAGTTACCCTCCGGACAGGGCCTACGAGCAGTACTTC

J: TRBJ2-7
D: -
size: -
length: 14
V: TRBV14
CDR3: CASSHGADPLGQYF
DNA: TGTGCCAGCAGCCATGGGGCTGACCCCCTGGGGCAGTACTTC

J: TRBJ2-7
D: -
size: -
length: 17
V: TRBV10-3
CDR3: CAISERLAGSSSYEQYF
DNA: TGTGCCATCAGTGAGAGGTTGGCCGGGTCCAGCTCCTACGAGCAGTACTTC

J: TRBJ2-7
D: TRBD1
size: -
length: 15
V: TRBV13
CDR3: CASSLVGQGNYEQYF
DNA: TGTGCCAGCAGCTTAGTCGGACAGGGGAACTACGAGCAGTACTTC

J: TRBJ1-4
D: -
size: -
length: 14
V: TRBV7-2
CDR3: CASSSGPLGEKLFF
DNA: TGTGCCAGCAGCTCAGGGCCTCTGGGTGAAAAACTGTTTTTT

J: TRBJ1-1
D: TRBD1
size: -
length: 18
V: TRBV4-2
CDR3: CASSQAETLEGANTEAFF
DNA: TGTGCCAGCAGCCAAGCAGAAACCTTAGAGGGGGCGAACACTGAAGCTTTCTTT

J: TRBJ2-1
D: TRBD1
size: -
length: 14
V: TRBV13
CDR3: CASSQWTGYNEQFF
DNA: TGTGCCAGCAGCCAATGGACAGGCTACAATGAGCAGTTCTTC

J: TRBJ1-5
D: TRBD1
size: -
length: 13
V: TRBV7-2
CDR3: CASSLTGNQPQHF
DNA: TGTGCCAGCAGCCTGACAGGGAATCAGCCCCAGCATTTT